This T cell receptor (beta chain) was observed in a study of blood T cell repertoires in COVID-19. Study-level background: The study drew acute and convalescent COVID-19 samples from the United States, Italy and Spain. Nucleic acid was either cDNA or gDNA, and it came from T cells, B-cell-depleted T cells, or PBMCs.

Original processing notes: Counts of nucleated cells, estimated from reference gene primer amplification, were obtained. TCRdb's copy holds only in-frame clones and misses some; the assay was immunoSEQ multiplex PCR. D and trimming were read from the DNA, whereas the V and J calls and clone size are those reported in that table. Of roughly 200,000 clones listed, roughly 81% are singletons. Germline V gives CDR1 LGHNT, CDR2 FRNRAP. There are 15 residues in the CDR3. The V gene lost 0 bases and the J gene lost 6 bases, with 12 bases spanning the gap. This clone was seen a single time. Sequences were obtained from peripheral blood. The receptor's source is an elderly woman with acute or convalescent COVID-19. The chain is built from TRBV12-5 and TRBJ2-1; D is perhaps TRBD1 (6 bases). The CDR3 spells CASGLVGTPPNEQFF. CDR3 DNA: TGTGCTAGTGGTTTGGTCGGGACACCGCCCAATGAGCAGTTCTTC.